Shown below are 32 T cell receptor beta chains from a single sample sequenced in a study of cytomegalovirus exposure and HLA in healthy donors. The PCR used 60 Vbeta and 13 Jbeta primers. Profiling relied on immunoSEQ multiplex PCR, and the TCRdb table lists in-frame clones only, not all of them. The top ten clones hold around 1.9% of a sample with around 190,000 clones, around 76% of them seen once. Sequencing was carried out using PBMCs. Receptors were obtained from a man aged 25 to 40 in good health and CMV-seronegative.

The chain has TRBV25-1 and TRBJ2-5, with 8 bases fitting TRBD1. The tail of the sequence fits TRBJ2-7 better, so the J call may be wrong. Germline CDR1 is MGHDK and CDR2 is SYGVNS. The CDR3 totals 14 residues. Here the CDR3 reads CASSDHGTGYEQYF. CDR3 bases: TGTGCCAGCAGTGACCACGGGACAGGCTACGAGCAGTACTTC.

The gene calls are TRBV28 and TRBJ2-1; 9 bases fit TRBD1. Looked up from germline, CDR1 is MDHEN and CDR2 is SYDVKM. The CDR3 extends over 15 amino acids. V lost 6 bases and J lost 11; bases outside the gene matches: 14. DNA of the CDR3: TGTGCCAGCAGCCTTGACAGGGGGTCTGGTAATAAGCAGTTCTTC. This sequence encodes CASSLDRGSGNKQFF.

The chain's CDR3 is CASKGQGATYEQYF. The CDR3 DNA follows: TGTGCCAGCAAAGGACAGGGGGCTACCTACGAGCAGTACTTC. The V and J genes are TRBV6-1 and TRBJ2-7; 11 bases line up with TRBD1. This CDR3 is 14 amino acids long. CDR1 is MNHNS, CDR2 SASEGT, per germline. V was clipped by 7 bases and J by 2 bases; unmatched bases: 4.

The V call is TRBV2, the J call TRBJ1-1; TRBD1 matches at 9 bases. Trimming removed 0 bases from V and 0 bases from J; junction bases left unmatched: 8. The germline V gene has CDR1 SNHLY and CDR2 FYNNEI. The length of the CDR3 is 18 residues. CDR3 in amino acids: CASSEAWTGDFMNTEAFF. In nucleotides, the CDR3 is TGTGCCAGCAGTGAAGCCTGGACAGGGGATTTCATGAACACTGAAGCTTTCTTT.

This clone was seen a handful of times. J is TRBJ2-1 and V is TRBV27, with D tentatively TRBD2 (5 bases). This CDR3 spans 17 amino acids. V was clipped by 0 bases and J by 2 bases, with 14 bases between them. Germline CDR1 is MNHEY and CDR2 is SMNVEV (reference sequence). The chain's CDR3 is CASSLSDGVPTYNEQFF. In nucleotides, the CDR3 is TGTGCCAGCAGTTTATCAGACGGGGTCCCCACCTACAATGAGCAGTTCTTC.

The genes are TRBV5-1 and TRBJ2-6; D is undetermined. The germline V gene has CDR1 SGHRS and CDR2 YFSETQ. V lost 5 bases and J 0 bases, leaving 12 bases between the germline ends. CDR3 length equals 16 residues. The CDR3 DNA sequence: TGCGCCAGCAGAGCGTCCCCGAGCTCTGGGGCCAACGTCCTGACTTTC. Encoded protein: CASRASPSSGANVLTF.

The chain joins TRBV10-2 to TRBJ1-1, with 11 bases fitting TRBD1. Germline assignment: CDR1 WSHSY and CDR2 SAAADI. Germline trimming cut 8 bases from V and 0 bases from J; bases unmatched to any gene: 17. This CDR3 is 19 amino acids long. CDR3 in amino acids: CASAEQKDRGLLMNTEAFF. CDR3 sequence (DNA): TGCGCCAGCGCGGAACAGAAGGACAGGGGGCTATTGATGAACACTGAAGCTTTCTTT.

The chain combines TRBV5-5 with TRBJ1-3; perhaps TRBD1 as D (6 bases). This CDR3 has 15 amino acids. From germline, CDR1 is SGHKS and CDR2 YYEKEE (reference sequence). Between the trimmed V and J ends, which lost 2 bases and 0 bases, there was a span of 9 bases. The CDR3 is CASSFTGSSGNTIYF. The CDR3 bases are TGTGCCAGCAGCTTTACAGGGAGCTCTGGAAACACCATATATTTT.

The rearrangement links TRBV5-6 to TRBJ1-5, with D uncertain. The CDR3 length is 15 residues. Germline CDR1 SGHDT, CDR2 YYEEEE. The V gene lost 4 bases and the J gene lost 1 base, with 12 bases spanning the gap. CDR3 amino acids: CASSIRRRSNQPQHF. The CDR3 DNA follows: TGTGCCAGCAGCATCCGTCGGAGAAGCAATCAGCCCCAGCATTTT.

This chain uses TRBV28 with TRBJ2-1, with 8 bases identical to TRBD2. The germline V gene has CDR1 MDHEN and CDR2 SYDVKM. The CDR3 extends over 18 amino acids. J lost 3 bases, V lost 3 bases, and 13 bases had no gene match. The CDR3 reads CASSFTARAGGFYNEQFF. In nucleotides, the CDR3 is TGTGCCAGCAGTTTTACCGCTCGGGCGGGAGGTTTCTACAATGAGCAGTTCTTC.

V and J are TRBV7-7 and TRBJ2-1; 12 nucleotides align to TRBD1. The V and J ends lost 6 bases and 7 bases, in that order; junction bases with no gene match: 10. Germline V CDR1 and CDR2: SSHAT, FNYEAQ (reference sequence). CDR3 length: 16 amino acids. CDR3 nucleotides: TGTGCCAGCAGTTCAGCCGGGACAGGGGGCTATAATGAGCAGTTCTTC. The encoded protein is CASSSAGTGGYNEQFF.

The V gene is TRBV27, the J gene TRBJ1-5, with 7 bases fitting TRBD1. In germline, CDR1 is MNHEY, CDR2 SMNVEV (reference sequence). V lost 2 bases and J lost 4; bases outside the gene matches: 11. CDR3 length: 17 amino acids. The DNA for the CDR3 is TGTGCCAGCAGTTTAACTGGCAGGGGGGTTTCAAATCAGCCCCAGCATTTT. Translated, it gives CASSLTGRGVSNQPQHF.

The chain has TRBV19 and TRBJ1-1, with TRBD1 matching 12 bases. Germline V gene lookup returns CDR1 LNHDA and CDR2 SQIVND (reference sequence). Trimming removed 6 bases from V and 6 bases from J; junction bases left unmatched: 11. This CDR3 spans 16 amino acids. Here the CDR3 reads CASRTGTGGAFPEAFF. The CDR3 DNA follows: TGTGCCAGTAGAACCGGGACAGGGGGCGCGTTCCCTGAAGCTTTCTTT.

The V call is TRBV7-8, the J call TRBJ2-6; D gene unclear. Trimming cost V 1 base and J 0 bases, with 13 bases left between them. CDR3 size: 18 residues. Germline CDR1 is SGHVS and CDR2 is FQNEAQ. For the CDR3, the DNA is TGTGCCAGCAGCTTAGTTCCACCTTCCAGCTCTGGGGCCAACGTCCTGACTTTC. Its translation: CASSLVPPSSSGANVLTF.

This chain's CDR3 is CASSHGQGVTGNTIYF. The CDR3 nucleotides read TGTGCCAGCAGCCACGGACAGGGGGTGACTGGAAACACCATATATTTT. The chain employs TRBV5-5 and TRBJ1-3, with TRBD1 matching 10 bases. Trimming at V came to 4 bases and at J to 2 bases, leaving 6 bases not matched to a gene. CDR1 and CDR2 (germline): SGHKS, YYEKEE (reference sequence). The CDR3 is 16 residues long. Variable domain in full (rest from reference TRBV5-5 and TRBJ1-3): DAGVTQSPTHLIKTRGQQVTLRCSPISGHKSVSWYQQVLGQGPQFIFQYYEKEERGRGNFPDRFSARQFPNYSSELNVNALLLGDSALYLCASSHGQGVTGNTIYFGEGSWLTVV.

V and J are TRBV27 and TRBJ1-5; 8 positions agree with TRBD1. Germline assignment: CDR1 MNHEY and CDR2 SMNVEV (reference sequence). The CDR3 totals 15 residues. V gave up 2 bases and J gave up 9 bases; unmatched junction bases: 9. This chain's CDR3 is CASSLGQGADPPQHF. CDR3 bases: TGTGCCAGCAGTTTAGGCCAGGGGGCCGACCCGCCCCAGCATTTT.

The chain combines TRBV6-5 with TRBJ1-6, with D possibly being TRBD1 (6 bases). The CDR3 runs 16 residues. With 1 base removed from V and 0 bases from J, the gap between germline ends came to 7 bases. Per the germline V gene, CDR1 is MNHEY and CDR2 is SVGAGI. The CDR3 loop reads CASSYLDSSYNSPLHF. Here the CDR3 DNA reads TGTGCCAGCAGTTACTTGGACAGCTCCTATAATTCACCCCTCCACTTT.

The chain joins TRBV28 to TRBJ1-3; D not resolved. This CDR3 comprises 15 residues. Trimming pared 2 bases from V and 0 bases from J, leaving 8 bases between. Germline CDR1 is MDHEN and CDR2 is SYDVKM. CDR3: CASSLNPSSGNTIYF. The CDR3 region has the DNA TGTGCCAGCAGTTTAAATCCCAGCTCTGGAAACACCATATATTTT.

This chain uses TRBV2 with TRBJ1-4; 9 bases map to TRBD1. CDR1 and CDR2 from the germline V gene are SNHLY and FYNNEI. Losses at the gene ends were 9 bases for V and 5 bases for J; bases not matched to a gene: 10. The CDR3 has 15 residues. CDR3 region: CASWVGDRENEKLFF. Written as DNA, the CDR3 is TGTGCCAGTTGGGTAGGGGACAGGGAAAATGAAAAACTGTTTTTT.

The chain uses TRBV19 and TRBJ1-1; the D is unclear. Per germline, CDR1 LNHDA and CDR2 SQIVND (reference sequence). This CDR3 has 13 amino acids. V shed 3 bases and J shed 6 bases, with 11 bases lying between them. CDR3 sequence: CASSMLEPPEAFF. The DNA for the CDR3 is TGTGCCAGTAGTATGCTCGAGCCCCCTGAAGCTTTCTTT. Based on the CDR3 plus reference TRBV19 and TRBJ1-1, the full variable domain is DGGITQSPKYLFRKEGQNVTLSCEQNLNHDAMYWYRQDPGQGLRLIYYSQIVNDFQKGDIAEGYSVSREKKESFPLTVTSAQKNPTAFYLCASSMLEPPEAFFGQGTRLTVV.

Worth noting for this clone: Likely a read error: the CDR3 ends without its conserved phenylalanine or tryptophan. No DNA is shown, since the ends of the CDR3 on it are uncertain; the CDR3 is the one TCRdb lists. V and J are TRBV6-5 and TRBJ2-7; the D call TRBD1 from the table was never checked on the DNA. The CDR3 is made up of 13 amino acids, end residues included. CDR1 is MNHEY, CDR2 SVGAGI, per germline. The CDR3 protein is CASSYSGQAPYES.

The chain joins TRBV19 to TRBJ1-2; TRBD1 aligns across 8 bases. This CDR3 is built from 16 residues. Germline V gene lookup returns CDR1 LNHDA and CDR2 SQIVND (reference sequence). Trimming cost V 4 bases and J 0 bases; bases outside gene matches: 7. The CDR3 region is CASSTRDRGANYGYTF. The CDR3, as DNA: TGTGCCAGTAGTACACGAGACAGGGGTGCTAACTATGGCTACACCTTC.

The V gene is TRBV27, the J gene TRBJ2-1; tentative D call: TRBD2 (5 bases). Germline V gene sequence: CDR1 MNHEY, CDR2 SMNVEV (reference sequence). V gave up 3 bases and J gave up 2 bases, with 17 bases separating them. The CDR3 loop spans 17 amino acids. For the CDR3, the DNA is TGTGCCAGCAGTTTTGTGGGAGCCGTACAGACCTACAATGAGCAGTTCTTC. Its protein product is CASSFVGAVQTYNEQFF.

This clone was detected only a few times. The V call is TRBV5-6, the J call TRBJ2-2; tentative D call: TRBD2 (5 bases). V lost 2 bases to trimming and J lost 3 bases, with 17 bases between them. The CDR3 covers 17 residues. CDR1 and CDR2 from the germline V gene are SGHDT and YYEEEE. CDR3 loop: CASSFMRLARYTGELFF. DNA for the CDR3: TGTGCCAGCAGCTTTATGCGTCTAGCTAGGTACACCGGGGAGCTGTTTTTT.

This sequence joins TRBV11-2 and TRBJ2-1, with TRBD2 matching over 9 bases. Germline V gives CDR1 SGHAT, CDR2 FQNNGV. This CDR3 is 11 amino acids long. J gave up 12 bases and V 7 bases, and 4 bases lay outside the gene matches. In nucleotides, the CDR3 is TGTGCCAGCATCCTTAGCGGGAGGCAGTTCTTC. Protein sequence: CASILSGRQFF. The variable domain in full, with the rest retrieved from reference TRBV11-2 and TRBJ2-1, is EAGVAQSPRYKIIEKRQSVAFWCNPISGHATLYWYQQILGQGPKLLIQFQNNGVVDDSQLPKDRFSAERLKGVDSTLKIQPAKLEDSAVYLCASILSGRQFFGPGTRLTVL.

As regards this clone: One end of the junction does not line up with germline, which may come from a read error. The chain couples TRBV29-1 to TRBJ1-2, with no clear D. This CDR3 spans 15 amino acids. CDR1 is SQVTM, CDR2 ANQGSEA, per germline. This chain's CDR3 is CSVEPGRRARYGCTF. CDR3 coding DNA: TGCAGCGTTGAACCTGGGAGGAGGGCCAGGTATGGCTGCACCTTC. The full variable domain, rest sourced from reference TRBV29-1 and TRBJ1-2, is SAVISQKPSRDICQRGTSLTIQCQVDSQVTMMFWYRQQPGQSLTLIATANQGSEATYESGFVIDKFPISRPNLTFSTLTVSNMSPEDSSIYLCSVEPGRRARYGCTFGSGTRLTVV.

This chain joins TRBV15 and TRBJ1-1, with a weak D call TRBD1 (6 bases). V lost 0 bases and J lost 0, with 17 bases in between. Germline assignment: CDR1 LNHNV and CDR2 YYDKDF (reference sequence). This CDR3 comprises 18 residues. The CDR3 reads CATSRDSTGIPMNTEAFF. In DNA form, the CDR3 reads TGTGCCACCAGCAGAGATAGCACAGGGATTCCCATGAACACTGAAGCTTTCTTT.

The chain links TRBV18 to TRBJ2-1; 13 nucleotides line up with TRBD2. Germline lookup yields CDR1 KGHSH and CDR2 LQKENI. V lost 2 bases to trimming and J lost 10 bases; unmatched junction nucleotides: 5. CDR3 size: 15 residues. The CDR3 nucleotides are TGTGCCAGCTCACCAGGGACTAGCGGGACTTGGGAGCAGTTCTTC. Its protein is CASSPGTSGTWEQFF.

The chain has TRBV2 and TRBJ1-1; D is uncertain. The V and J ends lost 4 bases and 7 bases respectively, with 19 bases between them. The CDR3 has 15 amino acids. Per germline, CDR1 SNHLY and CDR2 FYNNEI. The CDR3 loop is CASSAGLADGFEAFF. The CDR3 DNA is TGTGCCAGCAGTGCCGGCCTGGCAGACGGGTTTGAAGCTTTCTTT. Variable domain in full (rest from reference TRBV2 and TRBJ1-1): EPEVTQTPSHQVTQMGQEVILRCVPISNHLYFYWYRQILGQKVEFLVSFYNNEISEKSEIFDDQFSVERPDGSNFTLKIRSTKLEDSAMYFCASSAGLADGFEAFFGQGTRLTVV.

This clone appeared a few times. This chain connects TRBV5-6 to TRBJ1-5; D possibly corresponds to TRBD1 (5 bases). Trimming removed 2 bases from V and 0 bases from J, with 9 bases in between. Looked up from germline, CDR1 is SGHDT and CDR2 is YYEEEE. The CDR3 contains 15 residues. CDR3: CASSLRGSSNQPQHF. The CDR3 DNA reads TGTGCCAGCAGCTTAAGGGGCAGTAGCAATCAGCCCCAGCATTTT. The whole variable domain, remainder taken from reference TRBV5-6 and TRBJ1-5, is DAGVTQSPTHLIKTRGQQVTLRCSPKSGHDTVSWYQQALGQGPQFIFQYYEEEERQRGNFPDRFSGHQFPNYSSELNVNALLLGDSALYLCASSLRGSSNQPQHFGDGTRLSIL.

The V call is TRBV2, the J call TRBJ2-2, with TRBD2 matching over 9 bases. Germline values: CDR1 SNHLY, CDR2 FYNNEI. V was pared by 4 bases and J by 8 bases, with 8 bases of the junction left unmatched. This CDR3 region has 15 residues. CDR3 amino acids: CASSVSAGGGGELFF. CDR3 DNA: TGTGCCAGCAGTGTTTCAGCGGGAGGAGGTGGGGAGCTGTTTTTT.

For the CDR3, the DNA is TGTGCCAGCAGCCAACAGGGGAACACTGAAGCTTTCTTT. Translation gives CASSQQGNTEAFF. The chain combines TRBV7-9 with TRBJ1-1, with a weak D call TRBD1 (6 bases). The CDR3 is made up of 13 amino acids. V shed 5 bases and J shed 1 base, with 8 bases lying between them. CDR1 and CDR2 (germline): SEHNR, FQNEAQ (reference sequence).